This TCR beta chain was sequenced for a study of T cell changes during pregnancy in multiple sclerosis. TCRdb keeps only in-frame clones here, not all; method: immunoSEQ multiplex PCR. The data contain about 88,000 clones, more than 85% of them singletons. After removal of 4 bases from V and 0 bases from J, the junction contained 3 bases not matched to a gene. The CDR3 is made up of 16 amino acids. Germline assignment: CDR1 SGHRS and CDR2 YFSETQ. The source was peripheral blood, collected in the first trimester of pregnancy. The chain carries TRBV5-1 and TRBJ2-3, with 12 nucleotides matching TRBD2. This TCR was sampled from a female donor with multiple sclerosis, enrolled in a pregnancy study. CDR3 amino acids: CASSTSGRPSTDTQYF. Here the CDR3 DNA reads TGCGCCAGCAGCACTAGCGGGAGGCCTAGCACAGATACGCAGTATTTT. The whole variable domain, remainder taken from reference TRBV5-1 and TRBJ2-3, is KAGVTQTPRYLIKTRGQQVTLSCSPISGHRSVSWYQQTPGQGLQFLFEYFSETQRNKGNFPGRFSGRQFSNSRSEMNVSTLELGDSALYLCASSTSGRPSTDTQYFGPGTRLTVL.